The 16 T cell receptor beta chains reported below all come from one sample, sequenced in a study of human T cells and chemical hapten exposure. TCRdb called the RACE reads again in MiXCR, with one record for every CDR3 protein. The data hold 110,000 or so distinct CDR3 sequences, with less than 10% observed a single time. The time point is: patch test 2, 6 weeks after DPC sensitization. Treatment indicated: therapeutic diphenylcyclopropenone sensitization with weekly scalp DPC. Sample: whole blood, taken in connection with sensitization to the hapten diphenylcyclopropenone (DPC). The receptors shown here come from a middle-aged woman with alopecia areata. Some clones in this sample may be carry-over from other donors' samples.

This sequence joins TRBV7-2 and TRBJ1-3; D uncertain. V dropped 5 bases and J dropped 11 bases, with 22 bases sitting between them. The CDR3 is made up of 15 amino acids. Germline V gene data show CDR1 as SGHTA and CDR2 as FQGNSA. CDR3 in DNA: TGTGCCAGCAGCGCAGAACCAACCCGTTCGGCTTCCATATATTTT. Translated: CASSAEPTRSASIYF. The variable domain in full, with the rest retrieved from reference TRBV7-2 and TRBJ1-3, is GAGVSQSPSNKVTEKGKDVELRCDPISGHTALYWYRQSLGQGLEFLIYFQGNSAPDKSGLPSDRFSAERTGGSVSTLTIQRTQQEDSAVYLCASSAEPTRSASIYFGEGSWLTVV.

In its sample, this clonotype was seen many times. The chain combines TRBV24-1 with TRBJ2-2; D gene unclear. Germline CDR1 is KGHDR and CDR2 is SFDVKD. Trimming stripped 5 bases from V and 2 bases from J, with 8 bases between. The CDR3 contains 14 residues. CDR3 protein: CATSGERNTGELFF. CDR3 nucleotides: TGTGCCACCAGTGGGGAAAGAAACACCGGGGAGCTGTTTTTT.

The rearrangement joins TRBV5-1 to TRBJ2-5, with TRBD1 matching over 8 bases. Germline CDR1 SGHRS, CDR2 YFSETQ. This CDR3 has 13 amino acids. After removal of 2 bases from V and 6 bases from J, the junction contained 3 bases not matched to a gene. CDR3 region: CASSFGQGKTQYF. CDR3 DNA sequence: TGCGCCAGCAGCTTCGGACAGGGAAAGACCCAGTACTTC.

V gene TRBV7-9 combines with J gene TRBJ2-2; D may be TRBD1 or TRBD2 (6 bases each). The CDR3 extends over 16 amino acids. Germline CDR1 reads SEHNR; CDR2 reads FQNEAQ (reference sequence). V lost 7 bases to trimming and J lost 3 bases, with 18 bases between them. The CDR3 region is CASTLESGADTGELFF. In DNA, the CDR3 is TGTGCCAGCACCCTAGAATCGGGGGCGGACACCGGGGAGCTGTTTTTT.

The table lists this clonotype with many counts. The V call is TRBV10-3, the J call TRBJ1-2; 8 bases are a match to TRBD1. Trimming at V came to 2 bases and at J to 5 bases, leaving 7 bases not matched to a gene. The CDR3 is 15 amino acids. Germline-derived CDR1 and CDR2 are ENHRY and SYGVKD. The CDR3 protein is CAISEGQGLKYGYTF. The CDR3 region has the DNA TGTGCCATCAGTGAGGGACAGGGTTTAAAGTATGGCTACACCTTC.

This clonotype occurred a few times. The V gene is TRBV7-8, the J gene TRBJ2-2; TRBD2 matches 7 bases. CDR1 SGHVS and CDR2 FQNEAQ come from the germline V gene. The CDR3 runs to 13 residues. The trim removed 3 bases at V and 10 bases at J, leaving 5 bases unmatched. CDR3 sequence reads: CASSFPSGVELFF. DNA of the CDR3: TGTGCCAGCAGCTTCCCCAGCGGGGTGGAGCTGTTTTTT.

This clonotype was seen a few times. V is TRBV5-6 and J is TRBJ1-5, with TRBD1 as a possible D gene (5 bases). The CDR3 has 16 residues. The V gene's germline CDR1 is SGHDT and CDR2 YYEEEE. V was shortened by 2 bases and J by 4 bases, with 16 bases between the two germline ends. The CDR3 here is CASSLTGDVWNQPQHF. Here the CDR3 DNA reads TGTGCCAGCAGCTTAACAGGAGACGTTTGGAATCAGCCCCAGCATTTT.

This clonotype was detected only a few times. The chain is built from TRBV7-2 and TRBJ2-7; D may be TRBD1 (5 bases). Germline V lookup: CDR1 SGHTA, CDR2 FQGNSA. V lost 1 base and J lost 0, with 10 bases in between. The CDR3 length is 15 residues. The CDR3 spells CASSLGQLPSYEQYF. The DNA for the CDR3 is TGTGCCAGCAGCTTAGGACAGCTTCCCTCCTACGAGCAGTACTTC.

The chain joins TRBV9 to TRBJ2-3; weak D call: TRBD1 (6 bases). Germline V lookup: CDR1 SGDLS, CDR2 YYNGEE. The CDR3 is 15 amino acids. Trimming pared 0 bases from V and 5 bases from J, leaving 13 bases between. In nucleotides, the CDR3 is TGTGCCAGCAGCGTAGAAGGGACAAAGAGAGATACGCAGTATTTT. Translation: CASSVEGTKRDTQYF.

This chain links TRBV5-1 with TRBJ2-1; D is ambiguous. The germline CDR1 and CDR2 sequences are SGHRS and YFSETQ. Deletions cut 0 bases from V and 7 bases from J, with 11 bases between. The CDR3 sequence is 14 residues long. CDR3 in DNA: TGCGCCAGCAGCTTGGAACTGGGCAATAATGAGCAGTTCTTC. Translating gives CASSLELGNNEQFF.

J is TRBJ2-1 and V is TRBV6-1, with D perhaps being TRBD1 or TRBD2 (5 bases each). Germline CDR1 reads MNHNS; CDR2 reads SASEGT. Trimming shortened V by 1 base and J by 4 bases, and 14 bases separated the two germline ends. This CDR3 is 16 amino acids long. CDR3: CASSEGWGIQYNEQFF. The CDR3 DNA reads TGTGCCAGCAGTGAAGGTTGGGGGATACAGTACAATGAGCAGTTCTTC.

This clonotype was counted only a few times. This chain connects TRBV6-1 to TRBJ1-6; no reliable D call. The V and J ends lost 9 bases and 0 bases respectively, with 12 bases between them. The CDR3 loop spans 15 amino acids. CDR1 and CDR2 (germline): MNHNS, SASEGT. DNA for the CDR3: TGTGCCAGTAAAGGGCCCTACTCCTATAATTCACCCCTCCACTTT. It yields the protein CASKGPYSYNSPLHF.

This clonotype has just a few counts. The chain uses TRBV29-1 and TRBJ1-1; D is undetermined. The germline gives CDR1 SQVTM, CDR2 ANQGSEA. The CDR3 is 14 residues long. Trimming pared 6 bases from V and 0 bases from J, leaving 14 bases between. In nucleotides, the CDR3 is TGCAGCGTCCCCTCTAGCGTCCTGAACACTGAAGCTTTCTTT. Protein product: CSVPSSVLNTEAFF.

The J gene is TRBJ1-1, the V gene TRBV2, with D maybe TRBD1 (5 bases). The CDR3 sequence is 13 residues long. CDR1 is SNHLY and CDR2 is FYNNEI in the germline V gene. Trimming removed 6 bases at V and 0 bases at J, with 8 bases between. CDR3 residues: CASRWGLNTEAFF. The CDR3 region has the DNA TGTGCCAGCAGATGGGGGTTGAACACTGAAGCTTTCTTT. Full variable domain (remainder filled in from reference TRBV2 and TRBJ1-1): EPEVTQTPSHQVTQMGQEVILRCVPISNHLYFYWYRQILGQKVEFLVSFYNNEISEKSEIFDDQFSVERPDGSNFTLKIRSTKLEDSAMYFCASRWGLNTEAFFGQGTRLTVV.

This clonotype appeared many times. This chain connects TRBV20-1 to TRBJ2-3; D uncertain. Germline assignment: CDR1 DFQATT and CDR2 SNEGSKA (reference sequence). The CDR3 is 11 amino acids. Trimming took 4 bases from V and 6 from J, leaving 8 bases between them. CDR3 amino acids: CSAIPPDTQYF. CDR3 in DNA: TGCAGTGCTATCCCCCCGGATACGCAGTATTTT.

The V and J genes are TRBV7-2 and TRBJ2-4; D may be TRBD1 or TRBD2 (5 bases each). Germline CDR1 SGHTA, CDR2 FQGNSA. The CDR3 extends over 14 amino acids. V dropped 2 bases and J dropped 5 bases, with 10 bases sitting between them. The CDR3 coding sequence is TGTGCCAGCAGCTTATATCGGGGCCAAAACATTCAGTACTTC. Residues: CASSLYRGQNIQYF.